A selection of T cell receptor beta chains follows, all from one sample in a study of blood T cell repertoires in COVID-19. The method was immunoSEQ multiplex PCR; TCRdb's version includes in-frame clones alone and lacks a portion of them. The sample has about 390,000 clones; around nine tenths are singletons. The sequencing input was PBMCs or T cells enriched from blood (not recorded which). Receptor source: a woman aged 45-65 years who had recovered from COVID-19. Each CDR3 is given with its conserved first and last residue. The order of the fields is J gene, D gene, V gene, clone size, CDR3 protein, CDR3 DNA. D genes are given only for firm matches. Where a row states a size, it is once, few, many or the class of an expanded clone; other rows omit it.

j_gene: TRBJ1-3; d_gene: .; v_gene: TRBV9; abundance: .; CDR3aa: CASSVALGNTIYF; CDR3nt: TGTGCCAGCAGCGTAGCCCTTGGAAACACCATATATTTT
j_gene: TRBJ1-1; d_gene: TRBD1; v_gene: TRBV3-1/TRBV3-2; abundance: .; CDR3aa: CASSLGTGTGNTEAFF; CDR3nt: TGTGCCAGCAGCCTCGGGACAGGGACTGGGAACACTGAAGCTTTCTTT
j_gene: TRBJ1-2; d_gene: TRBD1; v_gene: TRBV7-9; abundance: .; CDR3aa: CASSPGQAIGYTF; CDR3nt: TGTGCCAGCAGCCCGGGACAGGCTATTGGCTACACCTTC
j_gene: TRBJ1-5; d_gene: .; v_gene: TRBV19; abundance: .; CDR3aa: CASSRQHNQPQHF; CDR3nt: TGTGCCAGTAGTAGACAGCACAATCAGCCCCAGCATTTT
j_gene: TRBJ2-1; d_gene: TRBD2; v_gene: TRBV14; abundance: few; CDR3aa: CASSQRGGFLAGLRFF; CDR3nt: TGTGCCAGCAGCCAACGGGGGGGCTTTCTTGCGGGGCTGCGGTTCTTC
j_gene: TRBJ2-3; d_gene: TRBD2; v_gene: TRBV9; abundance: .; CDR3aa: CASSVSLAGSASTDTQYF; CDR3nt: TGTGCCAGCAGCGTAAGCCTAGCGGGGTCTGCTAGCACAGATACGCAGTATTTT
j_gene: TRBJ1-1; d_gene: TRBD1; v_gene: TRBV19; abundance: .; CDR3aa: CASKGQGLTEAFF; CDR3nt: TGTGCCAGCAAAGGACAGGGGCTCACTGAAGCTTTCTTT
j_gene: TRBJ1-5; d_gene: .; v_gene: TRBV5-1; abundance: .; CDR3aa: CASSPGGTTGNQPQHF; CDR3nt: TGCGCCAGCAGCCCCGGAGGTACCACGGGCAATCAGCCCCAGCATTTT
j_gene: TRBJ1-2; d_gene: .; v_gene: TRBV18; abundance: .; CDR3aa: CASSPGRGPPYGYTF; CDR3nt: TGTGCCAGCTCACCGGGGCGGGGGCCCCCATATGGCTACACCTTC
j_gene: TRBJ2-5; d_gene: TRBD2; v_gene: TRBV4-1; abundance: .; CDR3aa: CASSQDTSGVTQYF; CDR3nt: TGCGCCAGCAGCCAAGATACTAGCGGGGTGACCCAGTACTTC
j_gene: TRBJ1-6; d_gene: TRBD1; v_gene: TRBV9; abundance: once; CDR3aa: CASRRDRENSPLHF; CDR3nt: TGTGCCAGCAGAAGGGACAGGGAGAATTCACCCCTCCACTTT
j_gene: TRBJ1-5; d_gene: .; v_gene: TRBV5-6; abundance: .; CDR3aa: CASSSQGIRSQPQHF; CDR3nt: TGTGCCAGCAGTTCCCAGGGAATTCGTAGTCAGCCCCAGCATTTT
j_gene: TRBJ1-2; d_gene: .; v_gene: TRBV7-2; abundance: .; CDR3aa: CASSLRAHSTGLGYGYTF; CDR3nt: TGTGCCAGCAGCTTAAGGGCCCACTCGACAGGCCTTGGCTATGGCTACACCTTC
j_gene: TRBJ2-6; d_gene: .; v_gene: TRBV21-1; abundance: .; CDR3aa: CASTREDGDSGANVLTF; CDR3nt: TGTGCCAGCACCCGGGAGGACGGAGACTCTGGGGCCAACGTCCTGACTTTC
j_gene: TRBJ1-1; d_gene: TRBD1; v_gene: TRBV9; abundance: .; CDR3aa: CASSGTGGYRTEAFF; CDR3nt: TGTGCCAGCAGCGGCACAGGGGGCTATCGCACTGAAGCTTTCTTT
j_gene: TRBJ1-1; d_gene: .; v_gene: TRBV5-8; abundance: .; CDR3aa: CASSIAGLNTEAFF; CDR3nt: TGTGCCAGCAGCATAGCCGGCTTGAACACTGAAGCTTTCTTT
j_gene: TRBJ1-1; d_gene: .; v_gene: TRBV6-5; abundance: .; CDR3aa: CASRAAYSNTEAFF; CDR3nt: TGTGCCAGCAGGGCAGCGTACTCGAACACTGAAGCTTTCTTT
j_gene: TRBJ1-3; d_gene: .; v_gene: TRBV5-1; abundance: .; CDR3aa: CASSPEAQGRFGTIYF; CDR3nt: TGCGCCAGCAGCCCAGAGGCCCAGGGGAGATTCGGCACCATATATTTT
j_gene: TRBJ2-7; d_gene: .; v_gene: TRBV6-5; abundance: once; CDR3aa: CASSEGVSRYEQYF; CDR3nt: TGTGCCAGCTCTGAGGGGGTTTCCCGCTACGAGCAGTACTTC
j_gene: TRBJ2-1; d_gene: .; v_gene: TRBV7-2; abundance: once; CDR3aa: CASSLDPGFYNEQFF; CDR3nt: TGTGCCAGCAGCTTAGATCCAGGCTTCTACAATGAGCAGTTCTTC
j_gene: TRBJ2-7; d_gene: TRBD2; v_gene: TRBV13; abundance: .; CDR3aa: CASSMGAGGYEQYF; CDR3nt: TGTGCCAGCAGCATGGGGGCGGGGGGCTACGAGCAGTACTTC
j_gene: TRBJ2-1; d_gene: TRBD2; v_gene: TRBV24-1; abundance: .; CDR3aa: CATSDFSSGTSGGQQFF; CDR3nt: TGTGCCACCAGTGATTTCTCCTCCGGGACTAGCGGGGGCCAGCAGTTCTTC
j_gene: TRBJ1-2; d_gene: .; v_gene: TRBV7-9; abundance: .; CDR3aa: CASSPGTGIGYTF; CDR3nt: TGTGCCAGCAGCCCTGGCACAGGGATTGGTTACACCTTC
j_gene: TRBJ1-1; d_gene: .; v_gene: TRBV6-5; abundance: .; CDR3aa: CASKGGSDTEAFF; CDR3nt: TGTGCCAGCAAAGGGGGTTCAGACACTGAAGCTTTCTTT
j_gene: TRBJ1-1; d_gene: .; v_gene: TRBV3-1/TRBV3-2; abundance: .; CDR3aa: CASSHAFGYTEAFF; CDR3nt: TGTGCCAGCAGCCATGCGTTTGGTTACACTGAAGCTTTCTTT
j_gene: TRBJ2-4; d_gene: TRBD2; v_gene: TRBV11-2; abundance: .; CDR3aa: CASSPGTSGGSGAKNIQYF; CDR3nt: TGTGCCAGCAGCCCCGGGACTAGCGGGGGCTCCGGGGCCAAAAACATTCAGTACTTC